These T cell receptor beta chains were read from a single sample in a study of coeliac disease. Repertoires were generated with immunoSEQ multiplex PCR, while TCRdb's copy carries only in-frame clones and drops some. The sample has 8,500 to 10,000 clones; 60% to 80% are singletons. Sequencing was performed on lamina propria lymphocytes from the gut. All receptors come from a woman aged 55-75 years with celiac disease. CDR3s include the opening cysteine and the closing phenylalanine or tryptophan. The D gene is left open where the match is weak. Clone size is given for some rows only: seen once, a few or many times, or a class if the clone is expanded.

abundance: once; j_gene: TRBJ2-1; d_gene: TRBD1; v_gene: TRBV30; CDR3nt: TGTGCCTCCCCCGCTTCCGGGACAGAGGGCAATGAGCAGTTCTTC; CDR3aa: CASPASGTEGNEQFF
abundance: -; j_gene: TRBJ2-7; d_gene: -; v_gene: TRBV5-8; CDR3nt: TGTGCCAGCAGCTTTGGGACTGGTCGCGAGCAGTACTTC; CDR3aa: CASSFGTGREQYF
abundance: -; j_gene: TRBJ1-5; d_gene: TRBD1; v_gene: TRBV6-5; CDR3nt: TGTGCCAGCAGCCCCGGGAGGGGGCTCAATCAGCCCCAGCATTTT; CDR3aa: CASSPGRGLNQPQHF
abundance: few; j_gene: TRBJ2-7; d_gene: -; v_gene: TRBV19; CDR3nt: TGTGCCAGTAGTACCGGCTCCTACGAGCAGTACTTC; CDR3aa: CASSTGSYEQYF
abundance: -; j_gene: TRBJ2-2; d_gene: TRBD1; v_gene: TRBV4-2; CDR3nt: TGTGCCAGCAGCAGGGGAACAGGGGGAAGTACCGGGGAGCTGTTTTTT; CDR3aa: CASSRGTGGSTGELFF
abundance: -; j_gene: TRBJ2-1; d_gene: TRBD2; v_gene: TRBV28; CDR3nt: TGTGCCACTAAGTCTCCCCCTAGCGGGAGGCATGAGCAGTTCTTC; CDR3aa: CATKSPPSGRHEQFF
abundance: -; j_gene: TRBJ2-7; d_gene: TRBD2; v_gene: TRBV5-1; CDR3nt: TGCGCCAGCAGCTTGGTCGGGACTAGCGCGTACGAGCAGTACTTC; CDR3aa: CASSLVGTSAYEQYF
abundance: -; j_gene: TRBJ2-2; d_gene: -; v_gene: TRBV15; CDR3nt: TGTGCCACCAGCAGCGCCGAGGGGGAGCTGTTTTTT; CDR3aa: CATSSAEGELFF
abundance: -; j_gene: TRBJ2-5; d_gene: TRBD1; v_gene: TRBV5-1; CDR3nt: TGCGCCAGCAGCGGAACAGGGGGCGAAGAGACCCAGTACTTC; CDR3aa: CASSGTGGEETQYF
abundance: -; j_gene: TRBJ1-1; d_gene: -; v_gene: TRBV29-1; CDR3nt: TGCAGCGTTGGGGCAGAGTACAACATGAACACTGAAGCTTTCTTT; CDR3aa: CSVGAEYNMNTEAFF
abundance: -; j_gene: TRBJ2-3; d_gene: -; v_gene: TRBV20-1; CDR3nt: TGCAGTGGGGCCACAGATACGCAGTATTTT; CDR3aa: CSGATDTQYF
abundance: -; j_gene: TRBJ2-1; d_gene: TRBD1; v_gene: TRBV19; CDR3nt: TGTGCCAGTAGTCTTACGGGACAGATGAACAATGAGCAGTTCTTC; CDR3aa: CASSLTGQMNNEQFF
abundance: few; j_gene: TRBJ2-5; d_gene: TRBD2; v_gene: TRBV6-6; CDR3nt: TGTGCCAGCAGTTACTTACCGGGACTAGTGGGGACCCAGTACTTC; CDR3aa: CASSYLPGLVGTQYF
abundance: -; j_gene: TRBJ2-3; d_gene: TRBD2; v_gene: TRBV9; CDR3nt: TGTGCCAGCAGCCCCCGGGGACTAGCGGGGGACACAGATACGCAGTATTTT; CDR3aa: CASSPRGLAGDTDTQYF
abundance: -; j_gene: TRBJ2-1; d_gene: TRBD2; v_gene: TRBV27; CDR3nt: TGTGCCAGCAGTCTAGCGGGAGGGTACAATGAGCAGTTCTTC; CDR3aa: CASSLAGGYNEQFF
abundance: -; j_gene: TRBJ1-3; d_gene: -; v_gene: TRBV2; CDR3nt: TGTGCCAGCAGTGAGGAGGGTTCTGGAAACACCATATATTTT; CDR3aa: CASSEEGSGNTIYF
abundance: few; j_gene: TRBJ1-1; d_gene: -; v_gene: TRBV7-2; CDR3nt: TGTGCCAGCAGCTTTGGAACACCGGGGAACACTGAAGCTTTCTTT; CDR3aa: CASSFGTPGNTEAFF
abundance: -; j_gene: TRBJ2-7; d_gene: TRBD1; v_gene: TRBV7-2; CDR3nt: TGTGCCAGCAGCTTCGGACAGGCCCTTTACGAGCAGTACTTC; CDR3aa: CASSFGQALYEQYF
abundance: -; j_gene: TRBJ1-5; d_gene: -; v_gene: TRBV6-5; CDR3nt: TGTGCCAGCTGGGGAGGGAGGAGCAATCAGCCCCAGCATTTT; CDR3aa: CASWGGRSNQPQHF
abundance: few; j_gene: TRBJ2-2; d_gene: -; v_gene: TRBV19; CDR3nt: TGTGCCAGTACGGGGTTCCCCGGGGAGCTGTTTTTT; CDR3aa: CASTGFPGELFF
abundance: -; j_gene: TRBJ1-6; d_gene: -; v_gene: TRBV7-2; CDR3nt: TGTGCCAGCAGCTTATCAGGGAGGTATTCACCCCTCCACTTT; CDR3aa: CASSLSGRYSPLHF
abundance: -; j_gene: TRBJ2-3; d_gene: -; v_gene: TRBV5-1; CDR3nt: TGCGCCAGCGGAGAGCCTAGCGGCACAGATACGCAGTATTTT; CDR3aa: CASGEPSGTDTQYF
abundance: -; j_gene: TRBJ1-4; d_gene: TRBD1; v_gene: TRBV28; CDR3nt: TGTGCCAGCAGTTGGCAGGGGGAGGATGAAAAACTGTTTTTT; CDR3aa: CASSWQGEDEKLFF
abundance: -; j_gene: TRBJ2-1; d_gene: TRBD1; v_gene: TRBV5-1; CDR3nt: TGCGCCAGCAGTCCCGGACAGGGCGCCTACAATGAGCAGTTCTTC; CDR3aa: CASSPGQGAYNEQFF
abundance: once; j_gene: TRBJ1-1; d_gene: -; v_gene: TRBV9; CDR3nt: TGTGCCAGCCTCCCGGGACACATGAACACTGAAGCTTTCTTT; CDR3aa: CASLPGHMNTEAFF
abundance: -; j_gene: TRBJ2-1; d_gene: TRBD2; v_gene: TRBV19; CDR3nt: TGTGCCAGTAGTATACGGACTAGCGGGGGCTACAATGAGCAGTTCTTC; CDR3aa: CASSIRTSGGYNEQFF
abundance: few; j_gene: TRBJ2-5; d_gene: TRBD2; v_gene: TRBV27; CDR3nt: TGTGCCAGCAGTTTGTGGGGGGGGACCCAGTACTTC; CDR3aa: CASSLWGGTQYF
abundance: -; j_gene: TRBJ1-1; d_gene: TRBD1; v_gene: TRBV29-1; CDR3nt: TGCAGCGTTGAAGAAACCCCGGGACAGGGTGAAGCTTTCTTT; CDR3aa: CSVEETPGQGEAFF
abundance: -; j_gene: TRBJ2-7; d_gene: -; v_gene: TRBV30; CDR3nt: TGTGCCTGCCAGGGGCTTTCCTACGAGCAGTACTTC; CDR3aa: CACQGLSYEQYF
abundance: -; j_gene: TRBJ1-3; d_gene: -; v_gene: TRBV2; CDR3nt: TGTGCCAGCGGACAGCAGAGACTCTCTGGAAACACCATATATTTT; CDR3aa: CASGQQRLSGNTIYF
abundance: -; j_gene: TRBJ1-2; d_gene: TRBD1; v_gene: TRBV2; CDR3nt: TGTGCCAGCACTACCCGGGACAGGGGATTATACCCATATGGCTACACCTTC; CDR3aa: CASTTRDRGLYPYGYTF
abundance: -; j_gene: TRBJ2-7; d_gene: -; v_gene: TRBV5-6; CDR3nt: TGTGCCAGCAGCTTCAGACTCAACTACTCCTACGAGCAGTACTTC; CDR3aa: CASSFRLNYSYEQYF
abundance: -; j_gene: TRBJ2-7; d_gene: -; v_gene: TRBV18; CDR3nt: TGTGCCAGCTCAGTGGCCAGGTCCTACGAGCAGTACTTC; CDR3aa: CASSVARSYEQYF
abundance: few; j_gene: TRBJ1-2; d_gene: -; v_gene: TRBV7-3; CDR3nt: TGTGCCAGCAGCTTAAGGAGTGTGGCCCCTAACTATGGCTACACCTTC; CDR3aa: CASSLRSVAPNYGYTF
abundance: -; j_gene: TRBJ1-5; d_gene: -; v_gene: TRBV30; CDR3nt: TGTGCCTGGAGTAACAGCGGGCGCAATCAGCCCCAGCATTTT; CDR3aa: CAWSNSGRNQPQHF